This is a list of T cell receptor beta chains from one sample in a study of blood T cell repertoires in COVID-19. Only in-frame clones appear in the TCRdb table, and some are missing; sequencing was by immunoSEQ multiplex PCR. The table has fewer than 70,000 clones, roughly 80% seen once. Sample: peripheral blood. The receptor source for this set is a woman older than 75 with acute or convalescent COVID-19. Each CDR3 is given with its conserved first and last residue. Each record gives: V gene, D gene, J gene, clone size, CDR3 protein, CDR3 DNA. D genes are given only for firm matches. Expanded clones get a size class; other rows say once, few or many, or leave the size out.

V: TRBV21-1
D: .
J: TRBJ2-5
size: .
CDR3: CASSKDGAGQETQYF
DNA: TGTGCCAGCAGCAAAGATGGGGCAGGCCAAGAGACCCAGTACTTC

V: TRBV5-1
D: TRBD1
J: TRBJ2-2
size: .
CDR3: CASSLGRTGPGELFF
DNA: TGCGCCAGCAGTCTGGGGAGGACAGGGCCCGGGGAGCTGTTTTTT

V: TRBV9
D: .
J: TRBJ1-2
size: .
CDR3: CASSVAGEIYGYTF
DNA: TGTGCCAGCAGCGTAGCAGGGGAGATCTATGGCTACACCTTC

V: TRBV6-4
D: TRBD2
J: TRBJ2-5
size: .
CDR3: CASSDSISGGVAYQETQYF
DNA: TGTGCCAGCAGTGACTCGATTTCCGGGGGGGTAGCGTACCAAGAGACCCAGTACTTC

V: TRBV5-1
D: .
J: TRBJ2-3
size: .
CDR3: CASSLGRRGPTDTQYF
DNA: TGCGCCAGCAGCTTGGGACGGCGGGGGCCGACAGATACGCAGTATTTT

V: TRBV27
D: TRBD1
J: TRBJ2-1
size: .
CDR3: CASSLGQGAEQFF
DNA: TGTGCCAGCAGTTTAGGCCAGGGGGCAGAGCAGTTCTTC

V: TRBV6-5
D: TRBD2
J: TRBJ2-3
size: .
CDR3: CASSPPASGVGTQYF
DNA: TGTGCCAGCAGTCCCCCAGCTAGCGGGGTTGGTACGCAGTATTTT

V: TRBV5-1
D: .
J: TRBJ2-7
size: .
CDR3: CASSDRTGDYEQYF
DNA: TGCGCCAGCAGCGATCGAACGGGGGACTACGAGCAGTACTTC

V: TRBV2
D: .
J: TRBJ2-5
size: .
CDR3: CASSGDIWGLGQETQYF
DNA: TGTGCCAGCAGTGGGGATATCTGGGGGCTGGGCCAAGAGACCCAGTACTTC

V: TRBV27
D: TRBD2
J: TRBJ2-7
size: .
CDR3: CASRYLAGDVYEQYF
DNA: TGTGCCAGCAGATATCTAGCGGGGGACGTCTACGAGCAGTACTTC

V: TRBV4-2
D: TRBD1
J: TRBJ1-6
size: .
CDR3: CASSLGDRTDPLHF
DNA: TGTGCCAGCAGCCTCGGGGACAGGACTGACCCCCTCCACTTT

V: TRBV5-1
D: .
J: TRBJ1-4
size: few
CDR3: CASYGASEELFF
DNA: TGCGCCAGCTACGGAGCCTCGGAGGAACTGTTTTTT

V: TRBV15
D: TRBD1
J: TRBJ2-3
size: .
CDR3: CATSERGTGATDTQYF
DNA: TGTGCCACCAGCGAACGCGGGACAGGGGCCACAGATACGCAGTATTTT

V: TRBV5-4
D: .
J: TRBJ2-7
size: .
CDR3: CASSLDSDEQYF
DNA: TGTGCCAGCAGCTTGGATTCGGACGAGCAGTACTTC

V: TRBV5-5
D: TRBD1
J: TRBJ1-5
size: .
CDR3: CASSLEDRGLFQNQPQHF
DNA: TGTGCCAGCAGCTTAGAAGACAGGGGGCTTTTTCAAAATCAGCCCCAGCATTTT

V: TRBV5-4
D: .
J: TRBJ2-7
size: .
CDR3: CASSLDYSTVSYEQYF
DNA: TGTGCCAGCAGCTTGGATTATAGTACAGTGTCCTACGAGCAGTACTTC

V: TRBV10-3
D: .
J: TRBJ1-4
size: .
CDR3: CAISSRDLDGEKLFF
DNA: TGTGCCATCAGTTCTCGGGACTTAGATGGAGAAAAACTGTTTTTT

V: TRBV27
D: .
J: TRBJ2-2
size: .
CDR3: CASSRDFRTGELFF
DNA: TGTGCCAGCAGTCGAGACTTTCGCACCGGGGAGCTGTTTTTT

V: TRBV19
D: .
J: TRBJ2-5
size: .
CDR3: CASSIDGLPWGTQYF
DNA: TGTGCCAGTAGTATAGATGGACTCCCATGGGGGACCCAGTACTTC

V: TRBV6-1
D: .
J: TRBJ2-5
size: .
CDR3: CASSEAFETPGGTQYF
DNA: TGTGCCAGCAGTGAAGCGTTCGAGACACCCGGGGGGACCCAGTACTTC

V: TRBV5-1
D: .
J: TRBJ1-2
size: .
CDR3: CASSLTGYGYTF
DNA: TGCGCCAGCAGCTTAACAGGGTATGGCTACACCTTC

V: TRBV5-1
D: TRBD1
J: TRBJ1-5
size: .
CDR3: CASSPGQGSPYSNQPQHF
DNA: TGCGCCAGCAGCCCGGGACAGGGAAGTCCCTATAGCAATCAGCCCCAGCATTTT

V: TRBV2
D: .
J: TRBJ2-6
size: once
CDR3: CASSRSSAGANVLTF
DNA: TGTGCCAGCAGCCGGAGTTCGGCTGGGGCCAACGTCCTGACTTTC

V: TRBV5-1
D: .
J: TRBJ1-4
size: .
CDR3: CASSTDKNEKLFF
DNA: TGCGCCAGCAGCACGGACAAGAATGAAAAACTGTTTTTT

V: TRBV7-9
D: TRBD1
J: TRBJ2-2
size: few
CDR3: CASRIQGADTGELFF
DNA: TGTGCCAGTAGAATACAGGGGGCGGACACCGGGGAGCTGTTTTTT

V: TRBV6-4
D: TRBD2
J: TRBJ2-2
size: .
CDR3: CASSDVAGGNTGELFF
DNA: TGTGCCAGCAGTGACGTAGCGGGGGGAAACACCGGGGAGCTGTTTTTT

V: TRBV5-1
D: .
J: TRBJ1-1
size: .
CDR3: CASSLSQGRAEAFF
DNA: TGCGCCAGCAGCTTGAGCCAGGGAAGGGCTGAAGCTTTCTTT

V: TRBV25-1
D: .
J: TRBJ1-5
size: .
CDR3: CASSEQGNQPQHF
DNA: TGTGCCAGCAGTGAACAGGGCAATCAGCCCCAGCATTTT

V: TRBV7-8
D: TRBD2
J: TRBJ2-7
size: few
CDR3: CASSERVAGGGEQYF
DNA: TGTGCCAGCAGCGAACGGGTAGCGGGGGGAGGCGAGCAGTACTTC

V: TRBV5-4
D: TRBD2
J: TRBJ2-5
size: .
CDR3: CASSLPLAGANQETQYF
DNA: TGTGCCAGCAGCTTGCCCCTAGCGGGGGCTAACCAAGAGACCCAGTACTTC

V: TRBV5-6
D: TRBD1
J: TRBJ2-5
size: .
CDR3: CASSPLTGGGETQYF
DNA: TGTGCCAGCAGCCCGCTGACAGGGGGGGGAGAGACCCAGTACTTC

V: TRBV2
D: .
J: TRBJ2-2
size: .
CDR3: CASTNRRTNTGELFF
DNA: TGTGCCAGCACAAACAGGCGAACGAACACCGGGGAGCTGTTTTTT

V: TRBV5-5
D: .
J: TRBJ1-1
size: .
CDR3: CASSYRLTSGMNTEAFF
DNA: TGTGCCAGCAGCTACCGGCTTACGAGCGGGATGAACACTGAAGCTTTCTTT

V: TRBV7-2
D: .
J: TRBJ2-1
size: .
CDR3: CASSLKWSGAYNEQFF
DNA: TGTGCCAGCAGCTTAAAATGGAGCGGCGCCTACAATGAGCAGTTCTTC

V: TRBV19
D: TRBD1
J: TRBJ1-6
size: .
CDR3: CASSTGTGGYNSPLHF
DNA: TGTGCCAGTAGTACAGGGACAGGGGGTTATAATTCACCCCTCCACTTT

V: TRBV2
D: .
J: TRBJ2-2
size: .
CDR3: CASRSDGGRGELFF
DNA: TGTGCCAGCAGAAGCGATGGAGGGCGCGGGGAGCTGTTTTTT

V: TRBV11-1
D: .
J: TRBJ2-3
size: .
CDR3: CASSAWRAGDTQYF
DNA: TGTGCCAGCAGCGCTTGGAGGGCGGGAGATACGCAGTATTTT

V: TRBV19
D: TRBD1
J: TRBJ1-4
size: .
CDR3: CASRGQGLATNEKLFF
DNA: TGTGCCAGCCGGGGACAGGGACTTGCAACTAATGAAAAACTGTTTTTT

V: TRBV5-4
D: .
J: TRBJ1-2
size: few
CDR3: CASSSGDRNYGYTF
DNA: TGTGCCAGCAGCTCCGGAGACAGGAACTATGGCTACACCTTC

V: TRBV3-1/TRBV3-2
D: TRBD1
J: TRBJ1-4
size: .
CDR3: CASSGRDRGGEKLFF
DNA: TGTGCCAGCAGCGGACGGGACAGGGGGGGTGAAAAACTGTTTTTT

V: TRBV7-8
D: .
J: TRBJ2-3
size: .
CDR3: CASSVGANTDTQYF
DNA: TGTGCCAGCAGCGTGGGGGCGAACACAGATACGCAGTATTTT

V: TRBV24-1
D: .
J: TRBJ2-1
size: .
CDR3: CATSHRLGNEQFF
DNA: TGTGCCACCAGTCACCGCCTAGGAAATGAGCAGTTCTTC

V: TRBV5-1
D: .
J: TRBJ2-7
size: .
CDR3: CASSLLYTTGGAHEQYF
DNA: TGCGCCAGCAGCTTACTTTATACCACCGGCGGGGCCCACGAGCAGTACTTC

V: TRBV30
D: .
J: TRBJ1-4
size: once
CDR3: CAWSVGLANEKLFF
DNA: TGTGCCTGGAGTGTGGGACTAGCCAATGAAAAACTGTTTTTT

V: TRBV19
D: .
J: TRBJ1-2
size: .
CDR3: CASRGTGNYGYTF
DNA: TGTGCCAGTAGGGGAACAGGGAACTATGGCTACACCTTC

V: TRBV6-5
D: TRBD1
J: TRBJ1-2
size: .
CDR3: CASISGQGHGYTF
DNA: TGTGCCAGCATCTCGGGACAGGGCCATGGCTACACCTTC

V: TRBV6-1
D: TRBD1
J: TRBJ1-4
size: .
CDR3: CASSETPGQGKEKLFF
DNA: TGTGCCAGCAGTGAAACTCCCGGACAGGGGAAAGAAAAACTGTTTTTT

V: TRBV3-1/TRBV3-2
D: .
J: TRBJ2-2
size: once
CDR3: CASSQDLSRVNTGELFF
DNA: TGTGCCAGCAGCCAAGATCTTAGCAGGGTGAACACCGGGGAGCTGTTTTTT

V: TRBV5-6
D: TRBD1
J: TRBJ1-1
size: .
CDR3: CASSYGTGMGAEAFF
DNA: TGTGCCAGCAGCTACGGGACAGGTATGGGCGCTGAAGCTTTCTTT

V: TRBV5-3
D: .
J: TRBJ1-1
size: .
CDR3: CARSLAYLSGNDTEAFF
DNA: TGTGCCAGAAGCTTGGCCTATCTTTCGGGGAATGACACTGAAGCTTTCTTT